This is a list of T cell receptor beta chains from one sample in a study of T cells in Graves' hyperthyroidism and ophthalmopathy. TCRdb reprocessed the multiplex PCR reads via MiXCR and lists one record per CDR3 protein. This table has around 300,000 distinct CDR3 sequences, about 25% appearing once. Sequenced: blood. The receptors here all came from a man between 35 and 55 years old with Graves' hyperthyroidism that later progressed to Graves' ophthalmopathy. CDR3s leave out the opening cysteine and the closing phenylalanine or tryptophan. Rows may omit the clone size; those that give it use once, few, many or a size class.

v_call	j_call	clone_size	cdr3_aa
TRBV6-1	TRBJ1-2	many	ASSLQEPGYYGYT
TRBV20-1	TRBJ1-5	many	SATPGGTISPQH
TRBV6-5	TRBJ1-5	many	ASSYYRNQPQH
TRBV11-2	TRBJ1-5	NA	ASSLVGGANQPQH
TRBV2	TRBJ1-2	many	ASSYPGQGNSQGYT
TRBV20-1	TRBJ1-2	many	SARGDRGFDYT
TRBV28	TRBJ2-7	NA	ASTAAPYEQY
TRBV6-1	TRBJ1-1	many	ASSEFTVTEAF
TRBV4-2	TRBJ2-5	many	ASSSLAGGETQY
TRBV12-3/TRBV12-4	TRBJ1-5	many	ASTKSMGINEPQH
TRBV29-1	TRBJ1-5	many	SVGGPNQPQH
TRBV2	TRBJ2-2	many	ASSGQGVHTGELF
TRBV20-1	TRBJ2-7	NA	SARRAGLAGAQSYEQY
TRBV6-2/TRBV6-3	TRBJ2-7	many	ASSPHPLSGRARSIREQY
TRBV6-5	TRBJ2-7	many	ASSRLSGRTTYEQY
TRBV24-1	TRBJ1-2	NA	ATSAPQEGHYGYT
TRBV6-1	TRBJ2-2	many	ASRDRSGELF
TRBV6-4	TRBJ2-5	many	ASGSDRDGETQY
TRBV12-3/TRBV12-4	TRBJ2-5	NA	ASSRASTGSRDGTQY
TRBV25-1	TRBJ2-4	many	ASSALGSKGSIQY
TRBV28	TRBJ1-2	many	ASSLSNAYGYT
TRBV12-3/TRBV12-4	TRBJ2-7	many	ASTTSNYEQY
TRBV5-1	TRBJ2-7	many	ASSPTSSYEQY
TRBV5-1	TRBJ2-5	many	ASSLEQETQY
TRBV19	TRBJ1-3	NA	ASRNRGSGNTIY
TRBV12-3/TRBV12-4	TRBJ1-1	few	ASSLGLRTAGETEAF
TRBV30	TRBJ2-2	many	AWKSGNTGELF
TRBV20-1	TRBJ1-1	NA	SAREDRDTEAF
TRBV6-5	TRBJ1-2	many	ASSYSHRNYGYT
TRBV11-2	TRBJ2-7	NA	ASSFTPYEGSPHEQY
TRBV28	TRBJ1-3	NA	ASSFWTGYPSSSGNTIY
TRBV6-1	TRBJ2-7	NA	ASSRDRGSYEQY